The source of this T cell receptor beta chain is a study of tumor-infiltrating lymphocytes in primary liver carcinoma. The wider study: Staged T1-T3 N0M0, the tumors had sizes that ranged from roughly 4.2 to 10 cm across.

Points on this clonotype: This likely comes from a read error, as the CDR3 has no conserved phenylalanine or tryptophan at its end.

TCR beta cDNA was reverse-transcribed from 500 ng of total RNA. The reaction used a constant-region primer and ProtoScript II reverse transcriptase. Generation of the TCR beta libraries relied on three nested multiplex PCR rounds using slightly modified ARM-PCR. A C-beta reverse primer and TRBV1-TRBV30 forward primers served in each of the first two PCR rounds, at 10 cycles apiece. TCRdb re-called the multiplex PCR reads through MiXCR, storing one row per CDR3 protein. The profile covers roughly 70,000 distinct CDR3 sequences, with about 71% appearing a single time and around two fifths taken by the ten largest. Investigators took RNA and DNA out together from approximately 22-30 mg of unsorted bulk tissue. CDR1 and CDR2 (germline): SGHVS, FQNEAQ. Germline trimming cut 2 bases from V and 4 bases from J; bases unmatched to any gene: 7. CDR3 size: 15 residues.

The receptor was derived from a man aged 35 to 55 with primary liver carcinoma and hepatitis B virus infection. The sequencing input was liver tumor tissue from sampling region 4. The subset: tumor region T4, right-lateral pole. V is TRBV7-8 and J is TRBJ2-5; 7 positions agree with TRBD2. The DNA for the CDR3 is TGTGCCAGCAGCTTAAACCCACGGGGGGTAGAGACCCAGTACTAC. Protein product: CASSLNPRGVETQYY.